Listed below are T cell receptor beta chains from one sample, sequenced in a study of cytomegalovirus exposure and HLA in healthy donors. TCRdb's table, derived via immunoSEQ multiplex PCR, lists solely in-frame clones and lacks some. This table holds fewer than 200,000 clones, about 77% found once. What was sequenced was PBMCs. These receptors were taken from a woman aged 45-60 years in good health and CMV-seronegative. Both conserved end residues are part of each CDR3. The D gene is left open where the match is weak. Only part of the rows carry a size: once, few, many, or a class if the clone is expanded.

d_call clone_size j_call v_call cdr3_aa cdr3_nt
TRBD2 NA TRBJ2-2 TRBV7-9 CASSPGLAGVAGELFF TGTGCCAGCAGCCCGGGACTAGCGGGAGTGGCCGGGGAGCTGTTTTTT
NA few TRBJ2-7 TRBV4-3 CASSQDRTHEGSYEQYF TGCGCCAGCAGCCAAGATCGGACACACGAAGGGTCCTACGAGCAGTACTTC
TRBD1 NA TRBJ1-6 TRBV30 CAWSATRGQAELHF TGTGCCTGGAGTGCGACCAGAGGACAGGCAGAACTCCACTTT
NA NA TRBJ1-1 TRBV11-2 CASSFEGAKMNTEAFF TGTGCCAGCAGCTTTGAAGGAGCTAAGATGAACACTGAAGCTTTCTTT
NA NA TRBJ1-2 TRBV28 CASSLWQGTNYGHTF TGTGCCAGCAGTTTATGGCAGGGAACTAACTATGGCCACACCTTC
TRBD2 few TRBJ2-7 TRBV30 CAWSGGGRRSSYEQYF TGTGCCTGGAGTGGCGGGGGGCGGAGGAGCTCCTACGAGCAGTACTTC
TRBD1 few TRBJ2-7 TRBV19 CASTATGTGSNEQYF TGTGCCAGTACAGCGACCGGGACAGGCTCGAACGAGCAGTACTTC
TRBD1 NA TRBJ2-7 TRBV15 CATSRDRGYPYEQYF TGTGCCACCAGCAGGGACAGGGGATATCCCTACGAGCAGTACTTC
NA NA TRBJ1-4 TRBV5-1 CASSLGGGNEKLFF TGCGCCAGCAGCTTGGGGGGCGGAAATGAAAAACTGTTTTTT
NA NA TRBJ1-3 TRBV5-4 CASSLNGGSSGNTIYF TGTGCCAGCAGCTTAAACGGGGGGAGCTCTGGAAACACCATATATTTT
NA NA TRBJ2-2 TRBV4-2 CASSQDKRRGMAGELFF TGTGCCAGCAGCCAAGATAAGAGGCGAGGAATGGCCGGGGAGCTGTTTTTT
TRBD1 NA TRBJ2-5 TRBV6-5 CASSYWTGQGTQYF TGTGCCAGCAGTTATTGGACCGGACAGGGGACCCAGTACTTC
NA NA TRBJ2-1 TRBV5-1 CASSVEVITPYNEQFF TGCGCCAGCAGCGTTGAGGTTATAACCCCCTACAATGAGCAGTTCTTC
TRBD1 once TRBJ2-1 TRBV19 CASSINRGSNEQFF TGTGCCAGTAGTATCAACAGGGGATCCAATGAGCAGTTCTTC
TRBD1 NA TRBJ2-7 TRBV6-1 CASRLGQAMIYEQYF TGTGCCAGCAGATTAGGACAGGCGATGATATACGAGCAGTACTTC
TRBD1 NA TRBJ1-6 TRBV10-2 CASSPGQVGNSPLHF TGCGCCAGCAGTCCGGGACAGGTCGGCAATTCACCCCTCCACTTT
NA NA TRBJ2-6 TRBV23-1 CASSQSTFTSGANVLTF TGCGCCAGCAGTCAGTCGACATTCACCTCTGGGGCCAACGTCCTGACTTTC
TRBD2 few TRBJ2-1 TRBV5-5 CASSYLAGLYNEQFF TGTGCCAGCAGCTACCTAGCGGGGTTGTACAATGAGCAGTTCTTC
NA NA TRBJ2-6 TRBV27 CASSVGAAGANVLTF TGTGCCAGCAGTGTGGGGGCTGCTGGGGCCAACGTCCTGACTTTC
NA NA TRBJ1-2 TRBV10-3 CAITQGSYGYTF TGTGCCATCACTCAGGGGAGCTATGGCTACACCTTC
NA NA TRBJ2-7 TRBV5-5 CASSYQRSGYEQYF TGTGCCAGCAGCTACCAGCGGTCTGGCTACGAGCAGTACTTC
TRBD2 NA TRBJ2-1 TRBV29-1 CSVDTGGVNEQFF TGCAGCGTTGATACGGGGGGGGTCAATGAGCAGTTCTTC
NA NA TRBJ1-1 TRBV28 CASSWPRGELTEAFF TGTGCCAGCAGTTGGCCCCGGGGGGAGCTCACTGAAGCTTTCTTT
TRBD2 NA TRBJ2-1 TRBV6-4 CASSVLPGTTNEQFF TGTGCCAGCAGTGTTCTTCCTGGGACTACCAATGAGCAGTTCTTC